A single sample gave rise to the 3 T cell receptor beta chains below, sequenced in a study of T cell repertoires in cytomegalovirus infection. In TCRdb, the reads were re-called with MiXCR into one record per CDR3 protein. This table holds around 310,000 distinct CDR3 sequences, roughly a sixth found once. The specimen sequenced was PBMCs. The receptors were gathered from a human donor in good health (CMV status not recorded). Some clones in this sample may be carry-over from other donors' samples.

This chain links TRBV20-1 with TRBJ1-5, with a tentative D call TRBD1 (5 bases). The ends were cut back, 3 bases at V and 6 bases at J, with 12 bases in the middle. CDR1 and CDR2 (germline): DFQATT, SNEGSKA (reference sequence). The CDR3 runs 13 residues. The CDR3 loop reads CSASGGAGQPQHF. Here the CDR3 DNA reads TGCAGTGCTAGTGGCGGGGCTGGTCAGCCCCAGCATTTT.

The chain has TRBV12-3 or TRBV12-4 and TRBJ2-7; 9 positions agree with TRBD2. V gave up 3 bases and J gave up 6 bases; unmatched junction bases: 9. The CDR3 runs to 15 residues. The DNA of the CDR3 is TGTGCCAGCAGTTTTCTAGGACTAGCGAAGGGCGAGCAGTACTTC. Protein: CASSFLGLAKGEQYF.

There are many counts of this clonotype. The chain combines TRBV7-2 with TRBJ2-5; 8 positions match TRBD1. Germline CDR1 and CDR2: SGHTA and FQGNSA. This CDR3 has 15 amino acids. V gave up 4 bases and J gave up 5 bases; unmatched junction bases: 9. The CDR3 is CASSWTGQPRETQYF. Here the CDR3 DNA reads TGTGCCAGCAGCTGGACAGGGCAGCCACGGGAGACCCAGTACTTC.